The 13 T cell receptor beta chains in this list originate from one sample, sequenced in a study of neurological immune-mediated disorders. A single record per CDR3 protein comes from TCRdb applying MiXCR to the 5' RACE reads. The sample includes around 40,000 distinct CDR3 sequences, about 13% seen only once; the top ten take around 1.3%. Sequencing used PBMCs. These receptors came from a female donor in good health.

Only one count was recorded for this clonotype. The junction differs from germline at one of its ends, possibly a read error. The chain links TRBV5-1 to TRBJ2-5, with D hard to call. CDR1 is SGHRS, CDR2 YFSETQ, per germline. This CDR3 is 12 amino acids long. Here the CDR3 reads CTSSFTGETQYF. The CDR3 DNA reads TGCACCAGCAGCTTTACGGGAGAGACCCAGTACTTC.

This clonotype was counted many times. The junction does not match germline at one end; this may be a read error. The chain joins TRBV29-1 to TRBJ2-2, with no clear D. Germline V gene lookup returns CDR1 SQVTM and CDR2 ANQGSEA. The CDR3 sequence is 14 residues long. CDR3 coding DNA: TGCAGCGTTGCAAGTTGGTCCAACATCGGGGAGCTGTTTTTT. Its translation: CSVASWSNIGELFF.

As regards this clonotype: An end of the junction differs from the germline gene, which may be a read error. The V gene is TRBV12-3 or TRBV12-4, the J gene TRBJ2-7; D is possibly TRBD2 (6 bases). CDR3 length: 15 amino acids. In DNA form, the CDR3 reads TGTGCCTGCAGTGGTACCGGGACTGGGATCCACGAGCAGTACTTC. Translated, it gives CACSGTGTGIHEQYF.

This clonotype was picked up many times. The CDR3 DNA is TGCAGCGTTGACCAGGGAGGGGGCATCTACGAGCAGTACTTC. Its protein is CSVDQGGGIYEQYF. The chain uses TRBV29-1 and TRBJ2-7; D tentatively fits TRBD1 or TRBD2 (7 bases each). The CDR3 loop spans 14 amino acids. CDR1 is SQVTM, CDR2 ANQGSEA, per germline. Trimming took off 3 bases at V and 3 bases at J, with 15 bases between the two ends.

In this sample, this clonotype turned up many times. The V call is TRBV29-1, the J call TRBJ1-1, with a weak D call TRBD1 (5 bases). The CDR3 spans 13 residues. V dropped 3 bases and J dropped 4 bases, with 12 bases sitting between them. Per the germline V gene, CDR1 is SQVTM and CDR2 is ANQGSEA. In DNA, the CDR3 is TGCAGCGTTGACAGGGTTCTGGGCACTGAAGCTTTCTTT. This sequence encodes CSVDRVLGTEAFF.

The chain has TRBV5-4 and TRBJ2-7, with D possibly matching TRBD1 (8 bases). Trimming cost V 4 bases and J 2 bases, with 13 bases left between them. There are 14 residues in the CDR3. The germline V gene has CDR1 SGHNT and CDR2 YYREEE (reference sequence). The CDR3 loop reads CASSATGGAYEQYF. The CDR3 region has the DNA TGTGCCAGCAGCGCCACAGGGGGGGCCTACGAGCAGTACTTC. The full variable domain, with the rest looked up from reference TRBV5-4 and TRBJ2-7, is ETGVTQSPTHLIKTRGQQVTLRCSSQSGHNTVSWYQQALGQGPQFIFQYYREEENGRGNFPPRFSGLQFPNYSSELNVNALELDDSALYLCASSATGGAYEQYFGPGTRLTVT.

At least ten counts were recorded for this clonotype. The V and J genes are TRBV7-9 and TRBJ1-3; D may be TRBD1 (6 bases). The CDR3 runs 15 residues. Looked up from germline, CDR1 is SEHNR and CDR2 is FQNEAQ (reference sequence). Trimming removed 5 bases from V and 0 bases from J, with 11 bases in between. The CDR3 spells CASSRQDHSGNTIYF. CDR3 sequence (DNA): TGTGCCAGCAGCCGACAGGACCACTCTGGAAACACCATATATTTT.

In its sample, this clonotype was seen many times. The V gene is TRBV7-9, the J gene TRBJ1-2, with 9 nucleotides matching TRBD1. The CDR3 is made up of 13 amino acids. From germline, CDR1 is SEHNR and CDR2 FQNEAQ (reference sequence). V shed 2 bases and J 6 bases; nucleotides not matched to a gene: 1. This CDR3 reads CASSLRDRDGYTF. CDR3 nucleotides: TGTGCCAGCAGCTTACGGGACAGGGATGGCTACACCTTC.

This clonotype was observed at least ten times. The rearrangement links TRBV12-3 or TRBV12-4 to TRBJ1-1; no clear D. The CDR3 is 14 residues long. Deletions cut 3 bases from V and 0 bases from J, with 8 bases between. The CDR3 loop is CASSFLGLNTEAFF. CDR3 bases: TGTGCCAGCAGTTTCTTAGGCCTGAACACTGAAGCTTTCTTT.

This chain's CDR3 is CASSQDRGAYGETQYF. The CDR3 region has the DNA TGCGCCAGCAGCCAAGATCGGGGCGCGTACGGAGAGACCCAGTACTTC. The chain has TRBV4-3 and TRBJ2-5, with D possibly being TRBD1 or TRBD2 (5 bases each). The CDR3 extends over 16 amino acids. Germline values: CDR1 LGHNA, CDR2 YSLEER. V was trimmed by 0 bases and J by 4 bases, leaving 15 bases between them.

This clonotype was observed many times. The V gene is TRBV5-5, the J gene TRBJ2-1; D not certain. V was cut by 1 base and J by 11 bases, with 10 bases left in between. The CDR3 sequence is 12 residues long. Germline CDR1 is SGHKS and CDR2 is YYEKEE (reference sequence). The CDR3 here is CASSLYGFQQFF. The CDR3 bases are TGTGCCAGCAGCTTGTATGGATTTCAGCAGTTCTTC.

In its sample, this clonotype was seen many times. The V call is TRBV5-1, the J call TRBJ2-2, with unresolved D. This CDR3 contains 14 residues. V gave up 1 base and J gave up 2 bases, with 6 bases separating them. Germline CDR1 and CDR2: SGHRS and YFSETQ. In DNA, the CDR3 is TGCGCCAGCAGCTTGAACAGCAACACCGGGGAGCTGTTTTTT. It translates to CASSLNSNTGELFF.

This clonotype was recorded many times. The chain is built from TRBV20-1 and TRBJ1-1; D gene unclear. The CDR3 totals 13 residues. The germline V gene has CDR1 DFQATT and CDR2 SNEGSKA (reference sequence). Trimming stripped 6 bases from V and 12 bases from J, with 23 bases between. The CDR3: CSASTDGLGYSFF. Written as DNA, the CDR3 is TGCAGTGCATCAACCGACGGATTGGGGTACTCTTTCTTT.